The entry below describes one TCR beta chain. Its target is unknown. This entry belongs to a study of cytomegalovirus exposure and HLA in healthy donors. Study-wide background: Later, an analysis reported that the 120 or so validation repertoires had used the same platform as the approximately 720 first-cohort repertoires.

Here immunoSEQ multiplex PCR was the method, and the copy in TCRdb shows in-frame clones only, minus some. Of roughly 150,000 clones in the sample, about 85% were seen once. Study results and limitations: One later analysis, an examination of the 90 to 150 validation repertoires, found that first-cohort TCR clusters tended to co-occur in them. Under in vitro conditions, a few CMV-associated chains were confirmed as specific for CMV antigens.

CDR3 size: 14 residues. The ends were cut back, 5 bases at V and 9 bases at J, with 16 bases in the middle. The germline V gene has CDR1 MNHNY and CDR2 SVGAGI (reference sequence). Material for sequencing was PBMCs. This sequence joins TRBV6-6 and TRBJ1-4; a weak D match, TRBD1 (6 bases). This TCR was sampled from a man aged 25 to 45 in good health and CMV-seropositive. The CDR3, as DNA: TGTGCCAGCAGTCACGGACAGTTTGCCCAAAAACTGTTTTTT. It specifies CASSHGQFAQKLFF.